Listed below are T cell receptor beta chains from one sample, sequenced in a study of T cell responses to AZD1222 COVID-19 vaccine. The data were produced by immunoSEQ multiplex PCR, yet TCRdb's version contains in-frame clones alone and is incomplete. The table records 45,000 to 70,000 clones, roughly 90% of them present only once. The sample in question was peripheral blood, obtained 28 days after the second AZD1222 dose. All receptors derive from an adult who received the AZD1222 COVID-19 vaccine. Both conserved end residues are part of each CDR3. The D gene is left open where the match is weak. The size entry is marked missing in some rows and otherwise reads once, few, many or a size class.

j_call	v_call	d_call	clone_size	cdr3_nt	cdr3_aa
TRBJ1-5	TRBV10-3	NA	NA	TGTGCCATCAGCCCGGACAGTTTGGGCAATCAGCCCCAGCATTTT	CAISPDSLGNQPQHF
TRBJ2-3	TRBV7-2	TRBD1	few	TGTGCCAGCAGCTTTGGACAGGGGGAAATAGATACGCAGTATTTT	CASSFGQGEIDTQYF
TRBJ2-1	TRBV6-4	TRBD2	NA	TGTGCCAGCACCGAGGGAGCGGGAGCCCACAATGAGCAGTTCTTC	CASTEGAGAHNEQFF
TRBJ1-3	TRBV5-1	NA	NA	TGCGCCAGCAGCTTACATAGCCGGGACACCATCTCTGGAAACACCATATATTTT	CASSLHSRDTISGNTIYF
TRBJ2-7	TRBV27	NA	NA	TGTGCCAGCAGATTGGGCAGATTATACGAGCAGTACTTC	CASRLGRLYEQYF
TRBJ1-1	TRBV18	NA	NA	TGTGCCAGCTCCCCGACCGAGGCGAGGGGATGGAACACTGAAGCTTTCTTT	CASSPTEARGWNTEAFF
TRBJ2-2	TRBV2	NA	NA	TGTGCCAGCAGGGTTCACCCGAACACCGGGGAGCTGTTTTTT	CASRVHPNTGELFF
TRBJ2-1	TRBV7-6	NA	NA	TGTGCCAGCAGCTTAATTCCGGGGGCTGCATACAATGAGCAGTTCTTC	CASSLIPGAAYNEQFF
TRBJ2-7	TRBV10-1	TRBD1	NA	TGCGCCAGCAGTCCCCGGACAGGGGGCGGATACGAGCAGTACTTC	CASSPRTGGGYEQYF
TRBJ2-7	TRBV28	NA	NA	TGTGCCAGCAGAGACAACACTCGCGAGCAGTACTTC	CASRDNTREQYF
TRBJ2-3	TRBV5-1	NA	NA	TGCGCCAGCAGCTTAGACGGGAGCGCCGATACGCAGTATTTT	CASSLDGSADTQYF
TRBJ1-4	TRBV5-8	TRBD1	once	TGTGCCAGCAGCTTCGGACAGGGTTGGGCTAATGAAAAACTGTTTTTT	CASSFGQGWANEKLFF
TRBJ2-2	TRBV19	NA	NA	TGTGCCAGTAGTATGTTGGGGCGCGACACCGGGGAGCTGTTTTTT	CASSMLGRDTGELFF
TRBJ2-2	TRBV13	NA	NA	TGTGCCAGCAAAAGCCCGGGAGTGAACACCGGGGAGCTGTTTTTT	CASKSPGVNTGELFF
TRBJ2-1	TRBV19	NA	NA	TGTGCCAGTAGTCCCACGACTAGATACAATGAGCAGTTCTTC	CASSPTTRYNEQFF
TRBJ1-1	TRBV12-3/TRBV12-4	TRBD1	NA	TGTGCCAGCACCGCGTACAGGGGCACTGAAGCTTTCTTT	CASTAYRGTEAFF
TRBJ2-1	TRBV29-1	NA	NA	TGCAGCGTTGAAGGGCGGTTAAACAATGAGCAGTTCTTC	CSVEGRLNNEQFF
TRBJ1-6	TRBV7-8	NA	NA	TGTGCCAGCAGCCCCGTGCGGGATTCACCCCTCCACTTT	CASSPVRDSPLHF
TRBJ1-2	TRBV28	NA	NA	TGTGCCAGCACCTTGGGGGGGGGACACGGGAACTATGGCTACACCTTC	CASTLGGGHGNYGYTF
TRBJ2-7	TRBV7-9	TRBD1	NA	TGTGCCAGCAGCTCCACCGGGACAGGGGCTGGAAGTATGTACTTC	CASSSTGTGAGSMYF
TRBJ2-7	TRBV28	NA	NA	TGTGCCAGCAGTTTAGAGGGGAAACCCTACGAGCAGTACTTC	CASSLEGKPYEQYF
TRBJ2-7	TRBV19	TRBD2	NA	TGTGCCAGTCGCTCTCTAGCGGGAGGGCCCTACGAGCAGTACTTC	CASRSLAGGPYEQYF
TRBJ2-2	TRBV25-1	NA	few	TGTGCCAGCAGTGAATCAACCGGGGAGCTGTTTTTT	CASSESTGELFF
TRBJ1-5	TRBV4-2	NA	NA	TGTGCCAGCAGCCAAGACTTGCCCAACCAGCCCCAGCATTTT	CASSQDLPNQPQHF
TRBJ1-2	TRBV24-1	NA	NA	TGTGCCACCAGTGGACCAGACCAGGGAGGCGGCTACACCTTC	CATSGPDQGGGYTF
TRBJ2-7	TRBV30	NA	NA	TGTGCCTGGAGCGGGGATGGGGGCGAGCAGTACTTC	CAWSGDGGEQYF
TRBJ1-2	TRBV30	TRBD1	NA	TGTGCCTGGAGTTCCGGGACAGGGGCGTATGGCTACACCTTC	CAWSSGTGAYGYTF
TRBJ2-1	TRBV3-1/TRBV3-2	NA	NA	TGTGCCAGCAGCCAAGATCGGGTAGGTGAGCAGTTCTTC	CASSQDRVGEQFF
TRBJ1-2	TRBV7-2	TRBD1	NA	TGTGCCAGCAGCTTAGCCGGACAGGTTCGGAATGGCTACACCTTC	CASSLAGQVRNGYTF
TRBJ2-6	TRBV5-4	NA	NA	TGTGCCAGCAGCTTGGCCGGGGCCAACGTCCTGACTTTC	CASSLAGANVLTF
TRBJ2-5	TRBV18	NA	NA	TGTGCCAGCTCACCGGTTGTGGGACCCCAAGAGACCCAGTACTTC	CASSPVVGPQETQYF
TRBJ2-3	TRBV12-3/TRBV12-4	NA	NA	TGTGCCAGCAGCCCTAGCTTGTCGGATACGCAGTATTTT	CASSPSLSDTQYF
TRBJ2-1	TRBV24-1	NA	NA	TGTGCCACCAGTGATCCGCTGTCGGACGGCTACAATGAGCAGTTCTTC	CATSDPLSDGYNEQFF
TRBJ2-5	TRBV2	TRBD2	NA	TGTGCCAGCAGTGATTTCGGGGGGGAGACCCAGTACTTC	CASSDFGGETQYF
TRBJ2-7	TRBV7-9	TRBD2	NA	TGTGCCAGCAGCCCCAGCGGGAGCTCCTACGAGCAGTACTTC	CASSPSGSSYEQYF
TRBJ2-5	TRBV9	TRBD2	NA	TGTGCCAGCAGCGCGACTAGCGGGCAAGAGACCCAGTACTTC	CASSATSGQETQYF
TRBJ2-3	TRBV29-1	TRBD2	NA	TGCAGCGTTCCTAGCGGGAGTCACCCAGATACGCAGTATTTT	CSVPSGSHPDTQYF
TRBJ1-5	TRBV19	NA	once	TGTGCCAGTAGTCCCCAGGGCCTTGGGGGGCAGCCCCAGCATTTT	CASSPQGLGGQPQHF
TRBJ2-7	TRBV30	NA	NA	TGTGCCTGGAGTGTAAGGACGTCCCCCCTTTACGAGCAGTACTTC	CAWSVRTSPLYEQYF
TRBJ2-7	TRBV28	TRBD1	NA	TGTGCCAGCAGTTCATCGGGACAGCGCTACGAGCAGTACTTC	CASSSSGQRYEQYF
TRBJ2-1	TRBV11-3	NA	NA	TGTGCCAGCAGCTTAGTAGGGGACTCAAAAGATGAGCAGTTCTTC	CASSLVGDSKDEQFF
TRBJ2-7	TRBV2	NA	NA	TGTGCCAGCAGTACCCGGGACTTCCGTCTCTTC	CASSTRDFRLF
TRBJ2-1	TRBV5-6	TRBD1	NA	TGTGCCAGCAGCTCCTCGGGACAGATTTACAATGAGCAGTTCTTC	CASSSSGQIYNEQFF
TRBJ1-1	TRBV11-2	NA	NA	TGTGCCAGCAGCTTATGGTGGAACACTGAAGCTTTCTTT	CASSLWWNTEAFF
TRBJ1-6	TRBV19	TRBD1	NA	TGTGCCAGTAGGGGGACAGGGAATTCACCCCTCCACTTT	CASRGTGNSPLHF
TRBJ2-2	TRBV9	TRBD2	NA	TGTGCCAGCAGCGTAGATGCGGGAGGGTCCACCGGGGAGCTGTTTTTT	CASSVDAGGSTGELFF
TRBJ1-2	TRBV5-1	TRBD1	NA	TGCGCCAGCAGCTTGGCCCCGGACAGGGCGGACTATGGCTACACCTTC	CASSLAPDRADYGYTF
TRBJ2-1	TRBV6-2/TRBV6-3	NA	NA	TGTGCCAGCAGTTACACAGCCCGCACGTCCAATGAGCAGTTCTTC	CASSYTARTSNEQFF
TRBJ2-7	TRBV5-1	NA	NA	TGCGCCAGCAGCCAACCGACTAGATCTTCCGAGCAGTACTTC	CASSQPTRSSEQYF
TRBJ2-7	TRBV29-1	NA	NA	TGCAGCGTTGAAGATCGCCGGGGACAAACCTACGAGCAGTACTTC	CSVEDRRGQTYEQYF
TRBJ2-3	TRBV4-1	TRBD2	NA	TGCGCCAGCAGCCAAGGGATAATAGCGGGACGAACTCCCACAGATACGCAGTATTTT	CASSQGIIAGRTPTDTQYF
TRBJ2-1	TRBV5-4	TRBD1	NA	TGTGCCAGCAGTCCTGGACAGGGGATTTGGAATGAGCAGTTCTTC	CASSPGQGIWNEQFF
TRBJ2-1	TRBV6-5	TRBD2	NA	TGTGCCAGCAGCTCCGGGACTAGTAGGCACAATGAGCAGTTCTTC	CASSSGTSRHNEQFF
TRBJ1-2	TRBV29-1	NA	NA	TGCAGCGTTTCCGGGGGCATTAACTATGGCTACACCTTC	CSVSGGINYGYTF
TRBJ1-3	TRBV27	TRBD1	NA	TGTGCCAGCAGGGGGACAGGGGTTTATGGAAACACCATATATTTT	CASRGTGVYGNTIYF
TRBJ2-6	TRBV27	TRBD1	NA	TGTGCCAGCACGACAGGGAGTCGGTCTGGGGCCAACGTCCTGACTTTC	CASTTGSRSGANVLTF
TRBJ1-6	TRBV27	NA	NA	TGTGCCAGCAGTGAAACGGACCGGTACAGCCCAACTAATTCACCCCTCCACTTT	CASSETDRYSPTNSPLHF
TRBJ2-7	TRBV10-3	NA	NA	TGTGCCATCAGTGACCCGACAGGTTCCTCCTACGAGCAGTACTTC	CAISDPTGSSYEQYF
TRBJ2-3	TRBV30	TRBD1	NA	TGTGCCTGGAGTTTGGGACAGGGGTTCACAGATACGCAGTATTTT	CAWSLGQGFTDTQYF